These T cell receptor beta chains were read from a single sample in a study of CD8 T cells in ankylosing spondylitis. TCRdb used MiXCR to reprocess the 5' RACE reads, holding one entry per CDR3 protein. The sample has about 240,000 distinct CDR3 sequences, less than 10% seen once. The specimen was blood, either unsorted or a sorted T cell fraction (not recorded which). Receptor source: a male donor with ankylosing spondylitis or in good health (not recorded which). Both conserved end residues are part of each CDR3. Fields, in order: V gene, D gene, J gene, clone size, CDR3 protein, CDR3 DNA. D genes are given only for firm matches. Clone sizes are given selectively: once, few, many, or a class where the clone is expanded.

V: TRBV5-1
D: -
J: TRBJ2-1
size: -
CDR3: CASSLVQRTSVIPSYNEQFF
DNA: TGCGCCAGCAGCTTGGTACAGCGGACGAGCGTTATCCCTTCTTACAATGAGCAGTTCTTC

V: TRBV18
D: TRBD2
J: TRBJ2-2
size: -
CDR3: CASSPRLAGAAGELFF
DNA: TGTGCCAGCTCACCTCGCCTAGCGGGAGCTGCCGGGGAGCTGTTTTTT

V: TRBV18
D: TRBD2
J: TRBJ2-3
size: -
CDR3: CASSAGTSFPDTQYF
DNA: TGTGCCAGCTCAGCCGGGACTAGCTTCCCAGATACGCAGTATTTT

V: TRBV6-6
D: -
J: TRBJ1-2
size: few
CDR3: CASSARGDGYTF
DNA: TGTGCCAGCAGTGCGCGGGGAGACGGCTACACCTTC

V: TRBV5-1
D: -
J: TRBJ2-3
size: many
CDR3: CASSLPGADTQYF
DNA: TGTGCCAGCAGTCTTCCCGGGGCAGATACGCAGTATTTT

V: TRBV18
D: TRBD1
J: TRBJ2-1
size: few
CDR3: CASSSRSNRGSSGDEQFF
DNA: TGTGCCAGCTCATCGCGCTCAAACAGGGGATCGTCTGGGGATGAGCAGTTCTTC

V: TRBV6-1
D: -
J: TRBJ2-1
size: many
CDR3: CASLTRWYNEQFF
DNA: TGTGCCAGCCTAACTAGGTGGTACAATGAGCAGTTCTTC

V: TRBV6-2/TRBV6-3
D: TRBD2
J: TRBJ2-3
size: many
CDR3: CASSPLAGGQTDTQYF
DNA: TGTGCCAGCAGTCCCCTAGCGGGGGGGCAGACAGATACGCAGTATTTT

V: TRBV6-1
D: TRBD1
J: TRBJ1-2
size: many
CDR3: CASSKTGGASSYGYTF
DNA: TGTGCCAGCAGCAAGACAGGGGGCGCTTCCTCCTATGGCTACACCTTC

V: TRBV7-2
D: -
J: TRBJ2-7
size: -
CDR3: CASSSYIDEQYF
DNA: TGTGCCAGCAGCTCATACATCGACGAGCAGTACTTC

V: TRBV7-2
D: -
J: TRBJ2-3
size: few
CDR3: CASSLMGGGNTDTQYF
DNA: TGTGCCAGCAGCTTGATGGGCGGAGGGAACACAGATACGCAGTATTTT

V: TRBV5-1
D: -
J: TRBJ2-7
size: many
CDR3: CASSLVGTGKGYEQYF
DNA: TGCGCCAGCAGCTTGGTCGGAACAGGGAAAGGGTACGAGCAGTACTTC

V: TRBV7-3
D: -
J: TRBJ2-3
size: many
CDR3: CASSLFGDGTSGGTDTQYF
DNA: -

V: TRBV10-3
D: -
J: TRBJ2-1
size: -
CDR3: CAILSEQRFF
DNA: TGTGCCATCCTAAGCGAGCAGCGGTTCTTC

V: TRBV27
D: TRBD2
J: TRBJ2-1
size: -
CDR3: CASSFRGGYNEQFF
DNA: TGTGCCAGCAGTTTCCGGGGGGGGTACAATGAGCAGTTCTTC

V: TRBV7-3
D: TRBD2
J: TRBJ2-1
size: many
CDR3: CASSLFGGRKQFF
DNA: TGTGCCAGCAGCTTATTTGGCGGGAGGAAGCAGTTCTTC

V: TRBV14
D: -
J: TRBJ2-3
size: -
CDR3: CASSPRLDTDTQYF
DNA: TGTGCCAGCAGCCCCAGACTAGACACAGATACGCAGTATTTT

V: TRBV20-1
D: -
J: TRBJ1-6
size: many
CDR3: CSAAAGSENSPLHF
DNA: TGCAGTGCTGCCGCAGGGTCCGAAAATTCACCCCTCCACTTT

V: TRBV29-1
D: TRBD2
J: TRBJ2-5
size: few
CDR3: CSVEGVGGPGETQYF
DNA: TGCAGCGTTGAAGGGGTGGGAGGGCCTGGAGAGACCCAGTACTTC

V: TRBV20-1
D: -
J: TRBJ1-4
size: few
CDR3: CSAKSSNEKLFF
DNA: TGCAGTGCTAAATCCTCTAATGAAAAACTGTTTTTT

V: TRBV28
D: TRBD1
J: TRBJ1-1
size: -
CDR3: CASSSTRTGGGLVAEAFF
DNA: TGTGCCAGCAGCTCAACCCGGACAGGAGGGGGTTTGGTGGCTGAAGCTTTCTTT

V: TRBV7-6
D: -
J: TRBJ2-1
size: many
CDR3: CASSLADLEYEQFF
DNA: TGTGCCAGCAGCTTAGCGGATCTCGAGTATGAGCAGTTCTTC

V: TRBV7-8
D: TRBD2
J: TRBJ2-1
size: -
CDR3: CASSPSSGSANEQFF
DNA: TGTGCCAGCAGCCCATCTAGCGGGAGTGCGAATGAGCAGTTCTTC

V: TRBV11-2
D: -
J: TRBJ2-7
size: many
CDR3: CASSFEPANEQYF
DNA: TGTGCCAGCAGCTTCGAGCCGGCTAACGAGCAGTACTTC

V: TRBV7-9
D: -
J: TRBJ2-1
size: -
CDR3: CASSPGLLCYNEQFF
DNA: TGTGCCAGCAGCCCTGGGCTACTCTGCTACAATGAGCAGTTCTTC

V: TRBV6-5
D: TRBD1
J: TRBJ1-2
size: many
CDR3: CASSPGQGRYTF
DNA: TGTGCCAGCAGCCCGGGACAGGGAAGATACACCTTC

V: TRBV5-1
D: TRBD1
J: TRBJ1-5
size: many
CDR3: CASSLDRGPGAPQHF
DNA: TGCGCCAGCAGCTTGGACAGGGGGCCGGGTGCGCCCCAGCATTTT

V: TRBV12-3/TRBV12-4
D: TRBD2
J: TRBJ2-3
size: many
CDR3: CASSLDGTSVADTQYF
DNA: TGTGCCAGCAGTTTAGACGGGACTAGCGTTGCAGATACGCAGTATTTT

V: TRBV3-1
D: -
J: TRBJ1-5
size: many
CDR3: CASSHHLSNQPQHF
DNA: TGTGCCAGCAGCCATCACTTGAGCAATCAGCCCCAGCATTTT

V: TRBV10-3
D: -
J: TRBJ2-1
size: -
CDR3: CATRPGRTVNEQFF
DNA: TGTGCCACCCGCCCGGGACGGACGGTGAATGAGCAGTTCTTC

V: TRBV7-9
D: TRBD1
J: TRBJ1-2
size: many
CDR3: CASSFDRENYGYTF
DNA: TGTGCCAGCAGCTTCGACAGGGAAAACTATGGCTACACCTTC

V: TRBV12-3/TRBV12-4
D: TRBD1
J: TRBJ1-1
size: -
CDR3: CASSLSPQGMNTEAFF
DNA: TGTGCCAGCAGTCTATCACCACAGGGGATGAACACTGAAGCTTTCTTT

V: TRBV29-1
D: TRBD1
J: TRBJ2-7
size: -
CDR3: CSVRGRADHEQYF
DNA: TGCAGCGTTAGGGGGCGAGCGGACCACGAGCAGTACTTC

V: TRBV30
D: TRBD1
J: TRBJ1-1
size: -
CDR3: CAWNGGGGPEAFF
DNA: TGTGCCTGGAACGGGGGAGGGGGCCCTGAAGCTTTCTTT

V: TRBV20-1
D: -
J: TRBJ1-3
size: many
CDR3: CSARDSEADSGNTIYF
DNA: TGCAGTGCTAGAGATTCCGAGGCCGACTCTGGAAACACCATATATTTT

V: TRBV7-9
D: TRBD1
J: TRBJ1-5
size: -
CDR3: CASSRTGSRYWHF
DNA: TGTGCCAGCAGCAGGACAGGCTCCCGTTACTGGCATTTT

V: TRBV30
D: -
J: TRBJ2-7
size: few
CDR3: CAWSVSRYEQYF
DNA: TGTGCCTGGAGTGTAAGCCGTTACGAGCAGTACTTC

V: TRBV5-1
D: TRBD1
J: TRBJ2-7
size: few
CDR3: CASSLGDSHSYEQYF
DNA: TGCGCCAGCAGCTTGGGGGACAGTCACTCCTACGAGCAGTACTTC

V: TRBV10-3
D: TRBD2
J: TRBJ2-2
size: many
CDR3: CAISGEGIVTGELFF
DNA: TGTGCCATCAGTGGGGAGGGGATCGTCACCGGGGAGCTGTTTTTT

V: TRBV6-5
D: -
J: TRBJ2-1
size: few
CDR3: CASSYAAGLTNEQFF
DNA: TGTGCCAGCAGTTACGCGGCGGGCCTTACAAATGAGCAGTTCTTC

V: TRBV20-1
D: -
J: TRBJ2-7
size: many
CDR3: CSAIEGRSYEQYF
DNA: TGCAGTGCTATCGAGGGCAGGTCCTACGAGCAGTACTTC

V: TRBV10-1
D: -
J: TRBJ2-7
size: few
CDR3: CASSESGREHEQYF
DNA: TGCGCCAGCAGTGAGTCAGGCAGGGAACACGAGCAGTACTTC

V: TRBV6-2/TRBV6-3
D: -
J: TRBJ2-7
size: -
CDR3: CASSYSIDGPYENGQYF
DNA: TGTGCCAGCAGTTACTCGATTGACGGCCCCTACGAAAACGGGCAGTACTTC

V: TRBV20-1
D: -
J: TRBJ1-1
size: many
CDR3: CSASETTNTEAFF
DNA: TGCAGTGCTAGCGAGACGACAAACACTGAAGCTTTCTTT

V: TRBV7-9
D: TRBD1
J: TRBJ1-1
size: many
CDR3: CASSQDWDRGLSTEAFF
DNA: TGTGCCAGCAGCCAGGACTGGGACAGGGGATTGAGCACTGAAGCTTTCTTT

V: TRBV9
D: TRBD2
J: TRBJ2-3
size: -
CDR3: CASSVRAGESTDTQYF
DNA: TGTGCCAGCAGCGTCCGAGCGGGGGAAAGCACAGATACGCAGTATTTT

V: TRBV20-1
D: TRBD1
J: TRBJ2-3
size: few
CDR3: CSAGPGGGFGDTQYF
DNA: TGCAGTGCTGGCCCAGGGGGCGGGTTCGGGGATACGCAGTATTTT

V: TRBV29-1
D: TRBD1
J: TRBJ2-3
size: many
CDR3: CSVEGTGGERTQYF
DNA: TGCAGCGTTGAGGGGACAGGCGGCGAGCGTACGCAGTATTTT

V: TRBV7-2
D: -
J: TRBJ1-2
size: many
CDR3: CASSVYRANYGYTF
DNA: TGTGCCAGCAGCGTTTACAGGGCAAACTATGGCTACACCTTC

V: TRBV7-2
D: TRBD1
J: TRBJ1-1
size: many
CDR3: CASSPDRGRLGEAFF
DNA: TGTGCCAGCAGCCCTGACAGGGGAAGACTAGGGGAAGCTTTCTTT

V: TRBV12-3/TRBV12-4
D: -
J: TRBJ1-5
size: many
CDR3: CASSLRTGYPQHF
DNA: TGTGCCAGCAGTCTTAGAACAGGATATCCCCAGCATTTT

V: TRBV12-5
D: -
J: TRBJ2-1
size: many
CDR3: CASGSGDPNEQFF
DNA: TGTGCTAGTGGTTCCGGGGACCCTAATGAGCAGTTCTTC

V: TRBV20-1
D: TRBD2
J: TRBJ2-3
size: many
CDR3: CSARGGVAGSTDTQYF
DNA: TGCAGTGCTAGGGGGGGGGTAGCGGGTAGCACAGATACGCAGTATTTT